This T cell receptor (beta chain) came from a study of T cells in localized non-small cell lung cancer. Findings and caveats of the study: Measurement of T cell clonality placed uninvolved adjacent lung highest, above the level in tumor.

For this clone: What it recognizes is unknown.

The CDR3 runs to 15 residues. V shed 2 bases and J 5 bases; nucleotides not matched to a gene: 6. Germline assignment: CDR1 SGHNT and CDR2 YYREEE (reference sequence). Only in-frame clones appear in the TCRdb table, and some are missing; sequencing was by immunoSEQ multiplex PCR. The repertoire includes around 91,000 clones, 87% of them detected once, and 15% sits in the top ten. This rearrangement joins TRBV5-4 to TRBJ2-2, with 7 bases lining up with TRBD1. This TCR came from a man aged 40 to 69 with stage I squamous cell lung carcinoma. The sample consisted of peripheral blood, taken before any cancer treatment. CDR3 residues: CASSLDRVRTGELFF. In nucleotides, the CDR3 is TGTGCCAGCAGCTTAGACAGGGTGAGGACCGGGGAGCTGTTTTTT.